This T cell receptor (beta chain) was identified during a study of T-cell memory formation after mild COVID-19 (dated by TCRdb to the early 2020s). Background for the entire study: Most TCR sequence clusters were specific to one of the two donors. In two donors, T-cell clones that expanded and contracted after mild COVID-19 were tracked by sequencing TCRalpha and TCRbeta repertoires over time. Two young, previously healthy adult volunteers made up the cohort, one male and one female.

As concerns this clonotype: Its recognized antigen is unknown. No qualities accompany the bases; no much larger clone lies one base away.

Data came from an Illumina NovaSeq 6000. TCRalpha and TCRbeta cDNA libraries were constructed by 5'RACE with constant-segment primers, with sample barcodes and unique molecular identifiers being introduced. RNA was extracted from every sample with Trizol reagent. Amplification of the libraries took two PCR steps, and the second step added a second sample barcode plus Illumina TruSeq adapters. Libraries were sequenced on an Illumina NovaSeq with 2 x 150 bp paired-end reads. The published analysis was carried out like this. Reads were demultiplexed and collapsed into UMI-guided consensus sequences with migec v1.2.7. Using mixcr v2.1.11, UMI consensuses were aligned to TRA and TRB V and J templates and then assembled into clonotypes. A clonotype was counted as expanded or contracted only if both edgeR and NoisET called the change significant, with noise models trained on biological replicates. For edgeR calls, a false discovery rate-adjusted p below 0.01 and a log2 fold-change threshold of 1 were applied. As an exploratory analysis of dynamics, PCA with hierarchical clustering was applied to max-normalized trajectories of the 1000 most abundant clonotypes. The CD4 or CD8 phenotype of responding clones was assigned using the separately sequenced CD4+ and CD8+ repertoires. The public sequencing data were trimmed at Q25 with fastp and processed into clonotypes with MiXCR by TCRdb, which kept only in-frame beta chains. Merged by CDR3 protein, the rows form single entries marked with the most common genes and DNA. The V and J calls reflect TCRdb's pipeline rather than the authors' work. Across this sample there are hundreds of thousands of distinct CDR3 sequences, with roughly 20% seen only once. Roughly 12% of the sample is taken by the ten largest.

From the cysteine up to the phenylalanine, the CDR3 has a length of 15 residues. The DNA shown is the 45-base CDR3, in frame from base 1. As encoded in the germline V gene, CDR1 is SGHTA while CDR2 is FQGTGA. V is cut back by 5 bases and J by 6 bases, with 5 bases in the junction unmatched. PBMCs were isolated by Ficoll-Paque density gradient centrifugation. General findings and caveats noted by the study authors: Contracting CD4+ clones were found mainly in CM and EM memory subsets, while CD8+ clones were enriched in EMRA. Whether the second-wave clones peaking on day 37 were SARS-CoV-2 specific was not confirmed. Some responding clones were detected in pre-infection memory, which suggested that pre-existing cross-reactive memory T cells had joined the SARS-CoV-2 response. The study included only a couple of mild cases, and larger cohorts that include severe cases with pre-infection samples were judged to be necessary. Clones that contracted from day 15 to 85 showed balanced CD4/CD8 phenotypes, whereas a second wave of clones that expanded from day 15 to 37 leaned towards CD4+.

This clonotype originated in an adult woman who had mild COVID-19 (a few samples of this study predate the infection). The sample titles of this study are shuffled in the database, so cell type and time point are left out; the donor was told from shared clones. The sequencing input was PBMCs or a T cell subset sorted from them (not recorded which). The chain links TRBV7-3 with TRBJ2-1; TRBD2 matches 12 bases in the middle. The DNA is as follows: TGTGCCAGCAGCCTTACGGGACTAGCGGGCAATGAGCAGTTCTTC. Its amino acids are CASSLTGLAGNEQFF.